The sequence of this TCR beta chain was determined in a study of shared clonotypes between healthy human individuals. Study conclusions and caveats: Naive subsets tended to show greater estimated richness than memory subsets.

Germline CDR1 MNHNS, CDR2 SASEGT. V lost 2 bases, J lost 3 bases, and 10 bases lay in between. The CDR3 loop spans 15 amino acids. Sequenced by immunoSEQ multiplex PCR; TCRdb stores in-frame clones only, minus some. The sample records around 990,000 clones, 70% to 80% being singletons. About this clone: Antigen: not known.

The gene calls are TRBV6-1 and TRBJ1-4; D gene ambiguous. The source material was memory CD4+ T cells from PBMCs. Sample subset: CD45RA-negative fraction. The TCR originated in a man aged 18 to 30 in good health. Some clones in this sample may be carry-over from other donors' samples. The CDR3 is CASSEQRVANEKLFF. The DNA for the CDR3 is TGTGCCAGCAGTGAACAAAGGGTGGCTAATGAAAAACTGTTTTTT.